Presented here are 32 T cell receptor beta chains from one specimen sequenced in a study of T-cell reconstitution after alpha-beta-depleted transplantation in children (dated by TCRdb to the mid-2010s). Library method: PCR. Sequencing used an Illumina HiSeq 2500. TCR library preparation used molecular barcoding, with unique molecular identifiers applied to normalize quantification of the TCRbeta repertoire. Using fastp trimming at Q25 and MiXCR clonotype assembly, TCRdb reanalyzed the public sequencing data and kept in-frame beta chains. Each record represents a unique CDR3 protein, reported with the most common genes and DNA among its rows. This sample has around 200,000 distinct CDR3 sequences in its table, and approximately 8.4% of those were observed once. The ten biggest clones cover approximately 40% of the sample. The treatment or condition label, as the study defines it: allogeneic hematopoietic cell transplantation with graft depleted of TCRalphabeta T cells and CD19 B cells.

The material sequenced was PBMCs, mostly from graft donor cells, taken 360 days after TCRalphabeta/CD19-depleted stem cell transplant. The receptors originated from a male patient between 2 and 10 years old who had a stem cell transplant for acute myeloid leukemia, so the T cells may come from the graft donor.

This clonotype was recorded a few times. V and J are TRBV20-1 and TRBJ1-2; perhaps TRBD1 as D (6 bases). The V gene's germline CDR1 is DFQATT and CDR2 SNEGSKA (reference sequence). V shed 6 bases and J shed 0 bases, with 14 bases lying between them. The CDR3 spans 14 residues. The CDR3 loop is CSAGPDRTNYGYTF. DNA for the CDR3: TGCAGTGCCGGGCCGGACAGAACTAACTATGGCTACACCTTC.

The chain is built from TRBV20-1 and TRBJ2-1, with 8 nucleotides matching TRBD2. The CDR3 is made up of 14 amino acids. Germline V lookup: CDR1 DFQATT, CDR2 SNEGSKA (reference sequence). V gave up 5 bases and J gave up 5 bases; unmatched junction bases: 8. CDR3 in DNA: TGCAGTGCTTTTCCGGGAGGGATCCACAATGAGCAGTTCTTC. Encoded protein: CSAFPGGIHNEQFF.

The chain employs TRBV5-1 and TRBJ1-1; no clear D gene. This CDR3 contains 14 residues. The V gene's germline CDR1 is SGHRS and CDR2 YFSETQ. V lost 0 bases to trimming and J lost 0 bases, with 6 bases between them. The CDR3 DNA follows: TGCGCCAGCAGCTTGGACAGCTTGAACACTGAAGCTTTCTTT. Translating it yields CASSLDSLNTEAFF.

This clonotype was observed at least ten times. This chain joins TRBV12-3 or TRBV12-4 and TRBJ1-4; 8 bases map to TRBD1. V was pared by 6 bases and J by 6 bases, with 9 bases of the junction left unmatched. This CDR3 contains 15 residues. CDR3 DNA: TGTGCCAGCAGACCACGGACAGGGAGAGATGAAAAACTGTTTTTT. It specifies CASRPRTGRDEKLFF.

The chain is built from TRBV5-1 and TRBJ2-3; possibly TRBD1 for D (6 bases). Trimming left V 5 bases short and J 2 bases short, with 12 bases between. Germline V gives CDR1 SGHRS, CDR2 YFSETQ. This CDR3 contains 14 residues. In DNA, the CDR3 is TGCGCCAGCAGAACGGGACATCTCACAGATACGCAGTATTTT. This encodes CASRTGHLTDTQYF.

This clonotype was recorded a few times. The chain combines TRBV18 with TRBJ2-1, with D perhaps matching TRBD1 or TRBD2 (5 bases each). In germline, CDR1 is KGHSH, CDR2 LQKENI. Trimming took off 3 bases at V and 7 bases at J, with 16 bases between the two ends. The CDR3 spans 15 residues. DNA for the CDR3: TGTGCCAGCTCACCGCCAGGGACGCGGGTTAATGAGCAGTTCTTC. Protein product: CASSPPGTRVNEQFF. Using reference TRBV18 and TRBJ2-1 for the parts outside the CDR3, the full variable domain is NAGVMQNPRHLVRRRGQEARLRCSPMKGHSHVYWYRQLPEEGLKFMVYLQKENIIDESGMPKERFSAEFPKEGPSILRIQQVVRGDSAAYFCASSPPGTRVNEQFFGPGTRLTVL.

This chain uses TRBV5-8 with TRBJ2-1; possibly TRBD2 for D (6 bases). There are 16 residues in the CDR3. Trimming pared 5 bases from V and 1 base from J, leaving 16 bases between. Germline-derived CDR1 and CDR2 are SGHTS and YDEGEE. This CDR3 reads CASRDPGLRSYNEQFF. The DNA of the CDR3 is TGTGCCAGCAGGGATCCGGGACTCCGTTCCTACAATGAGCAGTTCTTC.

The sample holds a few counts of this clonotype. V and J are TRBV20-1 and TRBJ2-5; no clear D gene. This CDR3 spans 11 amino acids. V lost 7 bases, J lost 2 bases, and 8 bases lay in between. Germline V gives CDR1 DFQATT, CDR2 SNEGSKA (reference sequence). The CDR3 loop is CSVSGQETQYF. DNA of the CDR3: TGCAGTGTGTCCGGGCAAGAGACCCAGTACTTC.

This clonotype was recorded a few times. The V and J genes are TRBV19 and TRBJ1-1; D gene unclear. This CDR3 region has 13 residues. Looked up from germline, CDR1 is LNHDA and CDR2 is SQIVND (reference sequence). Trimming shortened V by 8 bases and J by 0 bases, and 10 bases separated the two germline ends. The CDR3 bases are TGTGCCAGTCAACCCGGGATGAACACTGAAGCTTTCTTT. Translation gives CASQPGMNTEAFF.

This clonotype was recorded at least ten times. The chain has TRBV5-1 and TRBJ2-3; the D gene is possibly TRBD2 (6 bases). The CDR3 is 14 amino acids. Germline V gene data show CDR1 as SGHRS and CDR2 as YFSETQ. V dropped 2 bases and J dropped 2 bases, with 9 bases sitting between them. The CDR3 reads CASSFGEVTDTQYF. The CDR3 DNA sequence: TGCGCCAGCAGCTTCGGGGAGGTCACAGATACGCAGTATTTT.

Remarks on this clonotype: A much larger clone lies a single base off, so this may be a read error. CDR3 sequence reads: CVSREGLRAWYF. Written as DNA, the CDR3 is TGCGTCAGCAGGGAAGGTCTACGAGCGTGGTACTTC. The chain carries TRBV5-1 and TRBJ2-7; D is perhaps TRBD1 (5 bases). CDR1 is SGHRS, CDR2 YFSETQ, per germline. The CDR3 runs 12 residues.

This clonotype has at least ten counts. This chain connects TRBV7-2 to TRBJ2-7; tentatively, D is TRBD1 (6 bases). Trimming cost V 1 base and J 4 bases, with 17 bases left between them. CDR1 is SGHTA and CDR2 is FQGNSA in the germline V gene. The CDR3 spans 16 residues. The CDR3 coding sequence is TGTGCCAGCAGCTTAGAACAGGGCAGATCCCTATACGAGCAGTACTTC. Protein: CASSLEQGRSLYEQYF. Filled out from reference TRBV7-2 and TRBJ2-7, the complete variable domain reads GAGVSQSPSNKVTEKGKDVELRCDPISGHTALYWYRQSLGQGLEFLIYFQGNSAPDKSGLPSDRFSAERTGGSVSTLTIQRTQQEDSAVYLCASSLEQGRSLYEQYFGPGTRLTVT.

This clonotype was recorded at least ten times. J is TRBJ2-5 and V is TRBV12-3 or TRBV12-4; maybe TRBD1 (6 bases). The V end was cut by 4 bases, the J end by 3 bases, with 9 bases between. The CDR3 is 13 amino acids. The CDR3 reads CASSCGQKETQYF. Here the CDR3 DNA reads TGTGCCAGCAGTTGCGGACAGAAAGAGACCCAGTACTTC.

This clonotype was recorded many times. The chain recombines TRBV12-3 or TRBV12-4 with TRBJ2-2; TRBD1 aligns across 9 bases. With V trimmed by 5 bases and J by 0 bases, 7 bases remained unmatched. The CDR3 is 17 residues long. The CDR3 protein is CASSPGQGRPNTGELFF. The CDR3 DNA is TGTGCCAGCAGTCCGGGACAGGGCCGCCCGAACACCGGGGAGCTGTTTTTT.

This clonotype appeared a few times. The J gene is TRBJ2-3, the V gene TRBV30; no definite D call. The germline V gene encodes CDR1 GTSNPN and CDR2 SVGIG (reference sequence). There are 14 residues in the CDR3. V was shortened by 5 bases and J by 4 bases, with 16 bases between the two germline ends. CDR3 protein: CAWLRSGKADTQYF. CDR3 coding DNA: TGTGCCTGGCTACGTTCGGGTAAAGCAGATACGCAGTATTTT.

The chain is built from TRBV20-1 and TRBJ1-5; unclear D gene. The CDR3 has 13 residues. The germline V gene has CDR1 DFQATT and CDR2 SNEGSKA (reference sequence). Trimming cost V 2 bases and J 4 bases, with 9 bases left between them. DNA of the CDR3: TGCAGTGCTAGAAGGGCCTCGAATCAGCCCCAGCATTTT. This codes for CSARRASNQPQHF.

The chain recombines TRBV11-2 with TRBJ2-1; 8 nucleotides agree with TRBD2. This CDR3 contains 14 residues. CDR1 SGHAT and CDR2 FQNNGV come from the germline V gene. V trimming: 0 bases; J trimming: 8 bases; junction bases outside the gene matches: 3. The CDR3, as DNA: TGTGCCAGCAGCTTAGACGTTAGCGGGGATGAGCAGTTCTTC. Translated, it gives CASSLDVSGDEQFF.

V gene TRBV4-2 combines with J gene TRBJ2-7; the match to TRBD1 covers 7 bases. Germline CDR1 and CDR2: LGHNA and YNFKEQ. The CDR3 totals 14 residues. Trimming cost V 4 bases and J 2 bases; bases outside gene matches: 5. CDR3 in DNA: TGTGCCAGCAGCCCGTGGGACAGAGCCTACGAGCAGTACTTC. Its translation: CASSPWDRAYEQYF.

The chain recombines TRBV5-1 with TRBJ2-5; 8 bases map to TRBD1. The length of the CDR3 is 15 residues. Looked up from germline, CDR1 is SGHRS and CDR2 is YFSETQ. The junction had 5 bases not matched to a gene; V was cut back by 4 bases and J by 0 bases. The CDR3 is CASSTGTGYQETQYF. The CDR3 DNA is TGCGCCAGCAGCACCGGGACAGGCTACCAAGAGACCCAGTACTTC.

This chain joins TRBV6-1 and TRBJ2-5, with a tentative D call TRBD2 (5 bases). This CDR3 has 15 amino acids. V shed 7 bases and J shed 2 bases, with 17 bases lying between them. Germline CDR1 is MNHNS and CDR2 is SASEGT. CDR3 nucleotide sequence: TGTGCCAGCACCTCACGGGTGGGGAGACAAGAGACCCAGTACTTC. As protein: CASTSRVGRQETQYF.

This clonotype was seen repeatedly, ten times or more. V is TRBV7-2 and J is TRBJ1-1, with D possibly matching TRBD1 (5 bases). V was clipped by 5 bases and J by 12 bases, with 19 bases between them. There are 13 residues in the CDR3. Germline CDR1 and CDR2: SGHTA and FQGNSA. CDR3 DNA: TGTGCCAGCAGCCCAGGGATGGTCAGGGCGACTTTCTTT. Its translation: CASSPGMVRATFF.

This clonotype was counted at least ten times. The V gene is TRBV5-1, the J gene TRBJ2-7; maybe TRBD2 (5 bases). This CDR3 comprises 14 residues. Germline CDR1 and CDR2: SGHRS and YFSETQ. Deletions cut 0 bases from V and 5 bases from J, with 12 bases between. In nucleotides, the CDR3 is TGCGCCAGCAGCTTGGGGGTCCGAGGGAACGAGCAGTACTTC. Translation gives CASSLGVRGNEQYF.

This clonotype was detected many times. The chain links TRBV12-3 or TRBV12-4 to TRBJ2-3; no clear D gene. The V end lost 6 bases, the J end lost 0 bases, and 7 bases lay between the germline ends. The CDR3 runs 13 residues. In DNA, the CDR3 is TGTGCCAGCAGCTCGGACAGCACAGATACGCAGTATTTT. Its protein product is CASSSDSTDTQYF.

The chain recombines TRBV12-3 or TRBV12-4 with TRBJ2-3; either TRBD1 or TRBD2 may fit D (6 bases each). This CDR3 has 13 amino acids. V gave up 7 bases and J gave up 9 bases, with 17 bases separating them. This CDR3 is CASKEGGPPTQYF. As DNA, the CDR3 is TGTGCCAGCAAGGAGGGGGGACCCCCGACGCAGTATTTT.

This clonotype was found many times. The gene calls are TRBV5-1 and TRBJ2-1; TRBD2 agrees at 11 bases. The germline V gene has CDR1 SGHRS and CDR2 YFSETQ. Trimming at V came to 1 base and at J to 2 bases, leaving 11 bases not matched to a gene. The length of the CDR3 is 19 residues. CDR3 DNA: TGCGCCAGCAGCTTGTATAGACTAGCGGGACTCAAAACCTACAATGAGCAGTTCTTC. Translating gives CASSLYRLAGLKTYNEQFF.

This sequence joins TRBV29-1 and TRBJ1-5; no clear D gene. V shed 5 bases and J shed 7 bases, with 12 bases lying between them. The CDR3 has 12 residues. Germline CDR1 reads SQVTM; CDR2 reads ANQGSEA. The CDR3 DNA reads as TGCAGCGTTCGACAAGCGGGGCAGCCCCAGCATTTT. Amino acid sequence: CSVRQAGQPQHF.

This clonotype has just a few counts. This chain links TRBV20-1 with TRBJ2-3; the D is unclear. With 5 bases removed from V and 2 bases from J, the gap between germline ends came to 11 bases. The CDR3 is 13 amino acids. In germline, CDR1 is DFQATT, CDR2 SNEGSKA (reference sequence). The CDR3 here is CSASVGSTDTQYF. Here the CDR3 DNA reads TGCAGTGCTTCCGTAGGCTCCACAGATACGCAGTATTTT.

The V gene is TRBV12-3 or TRBV12-4, the J gene TRBJ2-5; the match to TRBD1 covers 9 bases. The CDR3 sequence is 17 residues long. Unmatched junction bases numbered 11, after V lost 2 bases and J lost 4 bases. CDR3 sequence reads: CASSLRRPGDRAETQYF. DNA of the CDR3: TGTGCCAGCAGTTTAAGGAGACCTGGGGACAGGGCAGAGACCCAGTACTTC.

This clonotype was recorded a few times. DNA of the CDR3: TGCGCCAGCAGCTTGGTGGACAGGGGGCCGCACATTCAGTACTTC. Its translation: CASSLVDRGPHIQYF. The chain couples TRBV5-1 to TRBJ2-4, with 11 bases fitting TRBD1. Germline V gives CDR1 SGHRS, CDR2 YFSETQ. The CDR3 consists of 15 residues. Trimming took 0 bases from V and 8 from J; bases not matched to a gene: 4.

This clonotype occurred many times. The CDR3 sequence is CSVVGTGPHIQYF. DNA of the CDR3: TGCAGCGTTGTGGGGACAGGGCCCCACATTCAGTACTTC. The chain employs TRBV29-1 and TRBJ2-4; TRBD1 agrees at 9 bases. Germline V gives CDR1 SQVTM, CDR2 ANQGSEA. Losses at the gene ends were 4 bases for V and 8 bases for J; bases not matched to a gene: 6. This CDR3 has 13 residues.

This clonotype was picked up a small number of times. The chain recombines TRBV4-1 with TRBJ1-1; tentative D call: TRBD1 (6 bases). Germline CDR1 MGHRA, CDR2 YSYEKL. Between the trimmed V and J ends, which lost 0 bases and 0 bases, there was a span of 17 bases. The CDR3 is 18 residues long. The CDR3 here is CASSQDRTGLRMNTEAFF. DNA of the CDR3: TGCGCCAGCAGCCAAGATCGTACAGGGTTGAGAATGAACACTGAAGCTTTCTTT.

Many counts were recorded for this clonotype. J is TRBJ2-5 and V is TRBV19; D perhaps matches TRBD1 (6 bases). Germline assignment: CDR1 LNHDA and CDR2 SQIVND (reference sequence). V dropped 6 bases and J dropped 5 bases, with 16 bases sitting between them. There are 14 residues in the CDR3. CDR3 protein: CASRAWGPGETQYF. The CDR3 bases are TGTGCCAGTAGAGCTTGGGGGCCGGGGGAGACCCAGTACTTC.